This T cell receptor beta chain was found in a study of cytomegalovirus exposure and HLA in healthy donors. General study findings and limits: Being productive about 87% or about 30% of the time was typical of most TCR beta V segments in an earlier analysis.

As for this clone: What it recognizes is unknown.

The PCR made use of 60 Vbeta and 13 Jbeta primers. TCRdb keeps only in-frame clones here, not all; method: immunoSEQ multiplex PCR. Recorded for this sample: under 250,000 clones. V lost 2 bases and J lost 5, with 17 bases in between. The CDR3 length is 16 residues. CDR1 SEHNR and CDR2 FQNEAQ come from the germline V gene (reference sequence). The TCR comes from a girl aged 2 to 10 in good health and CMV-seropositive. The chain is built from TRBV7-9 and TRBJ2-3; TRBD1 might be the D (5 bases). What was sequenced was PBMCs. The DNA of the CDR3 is TGTGCCAGCAGCTTAATTGTAGGTAAAGGGGAAGATACGCAGTATTTT. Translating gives CASSLIVGKGEDTQYF. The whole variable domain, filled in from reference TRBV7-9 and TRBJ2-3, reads DTGVSQNPRHKITKRGQNVTFRCDPISEHNRLYWYRQTLGQGPEFLTYFQNEAQLEKSRLLSDRFSAERPKGSFSTLEIQRTEQGDSAMYLCASSLIVGKGEDTQYFGPGTRLTVL.